The clone carrying this T cell receptor beta chain was counted many times. This entry is derived from a study of kidney transplant recipient with SARS-CoV-2 infection. MiXCR was run by TCRdb on the reads, yielding one entry per CDR3 protein. The sample consists of some 220,000 distinct CDR3 sequences, more than 25% of them appearing once. The CDR3 contains 15 residues. The V and J ends lost 2 bases and 5 bases, in that order; junction bases with no gene match: 4. The germline V gene has CDR1 MNHEY and CDR2 SVGAGI. The sequence derives from a male patient between 25 and 39 years old who had COVID-19 and was a kidney transplant recipient. Some T cells may possibly be graft donor cells. The V and J genes are TRBV6-5 and TRBJ2-7, with 12 nucleotides matching TRBD1. This sample comprised a blood sample, obtained at baseline and between days 110 and 120 from a kidney transplant recipient. This chain's CDR3 is CASSYGTGGEDEQYF. The CDR3, as DNA: TGTGCCAGCAGTTACGGGACAGGGGGCGAAGACGAGCAGTACTTC.